This T cell receptor (beta chain) is drawn from a study of glioma-infiltrating T cells. Study-level points and caveats: Above-expected tissue-blood divergence occurred in all gliomas, most in low-grade ones.

CDR3 length: 15 amino acids. The J segment lost 10 bases and the V segment lost 8 bases, leaving 17 bases of the junction unmatched. Germline V gene lookup returns CDR1 LNHNV and CDR2 YYDKDF (reference sequence). The iRepertoire nested amplicon-rescue multiplex PCR amplified TCR alpha and beta CDR3s from RNA. One-step reverse transcription and amplification started from approximately 100-400 ng of tissue mRNA or PBMC total RNA. From the multiplex PCR reads, TCRdb called clonotypes with MiXCR, one entry per CDR3 protein. The repertoire has around 100,000 distinct CDR3 sequences, 25% to 35% of them found once; the top ten carry about 40%. Many counts were recorded for this clonotype. Its cognate antigen is unknown.

The source material was glioma tissue, nonneoplastic brain tissue, or PBMCs (not recorded which). This sequence originates from a human donor with low-grade glioma or glioblastoma, undergoing nonglioma brain surgery, or in good health (not recorded which). This sequence joins TRBV15 and TRBJ2-1; 7 nucleotides agree with TRBD1. As DNA, the CDR3 is TGTGCCACCCAACAGGGGAAGGAGTCAGGAAAGGAGCAGTTCTTC. This sequence encodes CATQQGKESGKEQFF.